The 9 T cell receptor beta chains below were found in one sample sequenced in a study of blood T cell repertoires in COVID-19. The repertoire was sequenced with immunoSEQ multiplex PCR; TCRdb's copy has only in-frame clones and lacks some. Of about 280,000 clones listed, 65% to 90% were seen once; the top ten hold roughly 15%. Input material: peripheral blood. The receptors derive from a human donor in a cohort sampled during active COVID-19.

The rearrangement links TRBV7-9 to TRBJ2-2; 8 bases map to TRBD2. Germline-derived CDR1 and CDR2 are SEHNR and FQNEAQ (reference sequence). The CDR3 runs 17 residues. J gave up 4 bases and V 5 bases, and 12 bases lay outside the gene matches. The CDR3 sequence is CASSLLAAEFSTGELFF. In DNA form, the CDR3 reads TGTGCCAGCAGCCTACTAGCGGCGGAGTTTAGCACCGGGGAGCTGTTTTTT.

This chain uses TRBV5-1 with TRBJ1-1, with 7 bases aligning to TRBD1. CDR1 SGHRS and CDR2 YFSETQ come from the germline V gene. Unmatched junction bases numbered 4, after V lost 1 base and J lost 4 bases. The CDR3 is 14 residues long. The CDR3 DNA sequence: TGCGCCAGCAGCTTGCGGACAGGAGGCACTGAAGCTTTCTTT. Translating it yields CASSLRTGGTEAFF.

J is TRBJ2-1 and V is TRBV6-6; 9 nucleotides match TRBD2. The CDR3 is 13 residues long. V lost 7 bases, J lost 2 bases, and 0 bases stayed unmatched. Per the germline V gene, CDR1 is MNHNY and CDR2 is SVGAGI (reference sequence). CDR3 sequence (DNA): TGTGCCAGCACTAGCGGGACCTACAATGAGCAGTTCTTC. Its protein product is CASTSGTYNEQFF.

The V gene is TRBV19, the J gene TRBJ2-2; D call uncertain. V gave up 1 base and J gave up 10 bases, with 7 bases separating them. Germline values: CDR1 LNHDA, CDR2 SQIVND (reference sequence). The CDR3 loop spans 12 amino acids. The CDR3 nucleotides are TGTGCCAGTAGTATAGGGCGACAGGAGCTGTTTTTT. Translated: CASSIGRQELFF.

This clone was observed once. The chain is built from TRBV25-1 and TRBJ1-1; TRBD1 aligns across 7 bases. The V and J ends lost 10 bases and 4 bases, in that order; junction bases with no gene match: 6. Germline V lookup: CDR1 MGHDK, CDR2 SYGVNS. There are 12 residues in the CDR3. The chain's CDR3 is CATRQGSTEAFF. DNA for the CDR3: TGTGCCACGCGACAGGGCAGCACTGAAGCTTTCTTT.

The genes are TRBV6-6 and TRBJ1-1; TRBD1 is a possible D gene (6 bases). V was trimmed by 7 bases and J by 1 base, leaving 16 bases between them. Germline CDR1 MNHNY, CDR2 SVGAGI (reference sequence). The CDR3 spans 15 residues. The CDR3: CASIPRQVGNTEAFF. Written as DNA, the CDR3 is TGTGCCAGCATTCCTCGACAGGTGGGGAACACTGAAGCTTTCTTT.

The chain employs TRBV5-1 and TRBJ2-7, with TRBD2 as a possible D gene (5 bases). The CDR3 runs to 12 residues. V shed 4 bases and J shed 3 bases, with 8 bases lying between them. CDR1 and CDR2 (germline): SGHRS, YFSETQ. The CDR3 region is CASSEDFYEQYF. The CDR3 DNA is TGCGCCAGCAGCGAGGACTTCTACGAGCAGTACTTC.

This clone was seen once. This chain uses TRBV9 with TRBJ2-2, with TRBD1 identical over 10 bases. The length of the CDR3 is 16 residues. The V gene end was trimmed by 0 bases and the J gene end by 5 bases; junction bases not matched to a gene: 4. Germline values: CDR1 SGDLS, CDR2 YYNGEE. This chain's CDR3 is CASSVVGTGVTGELFF. The DNA of the CDR3 is TGTGCCAGCAGCGTAGTAGGGACAGGGGTTACCGGGGAGCTGTTTTTT.

The rearrangement links TRBV18 to TRBJ2-1; D may be TRBD2 (5 bases). The CDR3 extends over 13 amino acids. Trimming shortened V by 2 bases and J by 4 bases, and 6 bases separated the two germline ends. Germline CDR1 is KGHSH and CDR2 is LQKENI. The CDR3 DNA follows: TGTGCCAGCTCACCAACTAGTTACAATGAGCAGTTCTTC. It yields the protein CASSPTSYNEQFF.